The clone carrying this T cell receptor beta chain was seen repeatedly, ten times or more. This record belongs to a study of Graves' ophthalmopathy and Graves' hyperthyroidism. PBMCs originated in 8.5 to 10 ml of fresh peripheral blood. The V end was cut by 2 bases, the J end by 0 bases, with 2 bases between. The germline V gene encodes CDR1 MGHDK and CDR2 SYGVNS. This CDR3 is built from 12 residues. For repertoire sequencing, the TCR beta CDR3 regions were amplified from RNA transcripts. After a first-round RT-PCR with HTBI primers, a second-round multiplex PCR was run. TCRdb independently ran MiXCR on the multiplex PCR reads; one entry per CDR3 protein. The repertoire includes over 150,000 distinct CDR3 sequences, around two fifths of them detected once, and roughly 5.8% sits in the top ten.

The gene calls are TRBV25-1 and TRBJ2-7, with no clear D. The sequence came from a woman in her thirties or forties with Graves' ophthalmopathy. Sequenced material: peripheral blood. CDR3 DNA sequence: TGTGCCAGCAGTGAAGTCTCCTACGAGCAGTACTTC. This translates into CASSEVSYEQYF.